This T cell receptor beta chain was obtained from a study of blood T cell repertoires in COVID-19. Study overall: PBMCs, B-cell-depleted T cells, or T cells were the source of the cDNA or gDNA that made up the material.

Original analysis: Quantification of nucleated cells was approximated via reference gene primer amplification. TCRdb's copy holds only in-frame clones and misses some; the assay was immunoSEQ multiplex PCR. V, J and clone size were drawn from that table, and D and trimming were deduced from the DNA. Here the sample spans about 210,000 clones, 83% being singletons. The CDR3 is 11 residues long. CDR1 and CDR2 from the germline V gene are PRHDT and FYEKMQ (reference sequence). Sample: peripheral blood. The TCR comes from a woman in her forties with active or convalescent COVID-19. The rearrangement links TRBV13 to TRBJ1-6; D remains unclear. This CDR3 is CGPKSEEPLHF. CDR3 bases: TGTGGGCCGAAATCCGAGGAACCCCTCCACTTT.